This TCR beta chain derives from a study of T-cell memory formation after mild COVID-19. On the study more broadly: Largely donor-specific TCR clusters were found.

TCRdb used MiXCR to reprocess the 5' RACE reads, holding one entry per CDR3 protein. The table includes around 390,000 distinct CDR3 sequences, approximately 15% detected once. The germline gives CDR1 LGHNA, CDR2 YSLEER. This CDR3 is built from 18 residues. Trimming shortened V by 0 bases and J by 2 bases, and 17 bases separated the two germline ends. The clonotype originates from a man between 18 and 35 years old who had mild COVID-19 (a few samples of this study predate the infection). Cell type and time point are not known. The chain employs TRBV4-3 and TRBJ2-1; no clear D. Material for sequencing was PBMCs or a T cell subset sorted from them (not recorded which). Here the CDR3 reads CASSQEPIYYDTYNEQFF. CDR3 DNA: TGCGCCAGCAGCCAAGAGCCGATATATTATGATACCTACAATGAGCAGTTCTTC.